Included here is one T cell receptor (beta chain) sequence, with context. The source of the sample is a study of control samples from healthy donors and cancer patients. TCRdb's copy holds only in-frame clones and misses some; the assay was immunoSEQ multiplex PCR. Of more than 140,000 clones in the sample, 94% were seen once. The ends were cut back, 5 bases at V and 3 bases at J, with 14 bases in the middle. CDR3 size: 14 residues. From germline, CDR1 is MNHEY and CDR2 SVGAGI. Sequencing used blood. This sequence was found in a man in his forties in good health. This chain joins TRBV6-5 and TRBJ2-7, with D perhaps TRBD1 (5 bases). The CDR3 sequence is CASSTGRVVYEQYF. The CDR3 DNA sequence: TGTGCCAGCAGTACCGGCAGGGTGGTCTACGAGCAGTACTTC.